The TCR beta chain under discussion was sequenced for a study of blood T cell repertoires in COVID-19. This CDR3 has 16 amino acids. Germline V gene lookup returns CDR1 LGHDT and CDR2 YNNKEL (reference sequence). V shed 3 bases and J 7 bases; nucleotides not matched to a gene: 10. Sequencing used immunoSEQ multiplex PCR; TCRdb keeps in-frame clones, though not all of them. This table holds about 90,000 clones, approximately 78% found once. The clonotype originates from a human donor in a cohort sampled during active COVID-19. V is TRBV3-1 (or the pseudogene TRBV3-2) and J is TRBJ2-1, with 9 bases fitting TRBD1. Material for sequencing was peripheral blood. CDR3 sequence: CASSQGWGQGSNEQFF. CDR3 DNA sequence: TGTGCCAGCAGCCAGGGGTGGGGACAGGGATCAAATGAGCAGTTCTTC.